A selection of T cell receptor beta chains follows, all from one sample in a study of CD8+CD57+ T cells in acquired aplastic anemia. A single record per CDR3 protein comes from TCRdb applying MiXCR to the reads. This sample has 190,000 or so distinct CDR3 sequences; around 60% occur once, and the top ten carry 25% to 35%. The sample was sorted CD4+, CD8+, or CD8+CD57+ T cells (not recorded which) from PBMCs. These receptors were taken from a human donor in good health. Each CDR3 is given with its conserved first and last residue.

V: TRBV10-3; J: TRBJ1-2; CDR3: CAITSDRLQTSGYTF
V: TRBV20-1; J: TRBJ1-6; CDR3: CSANPGQNNSPLHF
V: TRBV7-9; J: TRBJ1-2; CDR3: CASSLQGTNYGYTF
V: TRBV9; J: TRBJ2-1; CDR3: CASSGTSEYNEQFF
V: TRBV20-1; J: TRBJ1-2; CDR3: CSAAPGQGDGYTF
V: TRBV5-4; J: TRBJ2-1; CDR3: CASSLQRRQGNGNEQFF
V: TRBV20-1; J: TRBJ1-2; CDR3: CSAMSQEFYGYTF
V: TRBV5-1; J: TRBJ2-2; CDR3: CASSLDGSPGTGELFF
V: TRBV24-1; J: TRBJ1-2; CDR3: CATSDPSWPNYGYTF
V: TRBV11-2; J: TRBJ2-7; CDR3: CASSLPGLPYEQYF
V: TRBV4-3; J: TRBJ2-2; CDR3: CASSQGVRELFF
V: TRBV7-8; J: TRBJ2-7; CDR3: CASSAKRVGEQYF